This TCR beta chain was sequenced in a study of CD8 T cells in ankylosing spondylitis. A remark on this clonotype: Its antigen is not known.

The CDR3 has 16 amino acids. CDR1 is SNHLY and CDR2 is FYNNEI in the germline V gene. The junction had 11 bases not matched to a gene; V was cut back by 6 bases and J by 3 bases. The TCR beta libraries were generated through quantitative 5'-RACE incorporating molecular barcodes. TCRdb processed the 5' RACE reads anew with MiXCR; each CDR3 protein has one entry. The table records 300,000 to 350,000 distinct CDR3 sequences, approximately 10% of them present only once. Study-level results: Made up of eight highly homologous variants, a TCR beta motif appeared characteristic of ankylosing spondylitis blood. There were earlier reports of some motif variants in reactive arthritis synovial fluid and blood.

This TCR came from a female donor with ankylosing spondylitis or in good health (not recorded which). Sequenced input: blood, either unsorted or a sorted T cell fraction (not recorded which). The genes are TRBV2 and TRBJ2-3, with TRBD2 matching over 8 bases. The CDR3 here is CASRKPGTRRTDTQYF. The CDR3, as DNA: TGTGCCAGCAGGAAACCCGGGACTAGAAGAACAGATACGCAGTATTTT.